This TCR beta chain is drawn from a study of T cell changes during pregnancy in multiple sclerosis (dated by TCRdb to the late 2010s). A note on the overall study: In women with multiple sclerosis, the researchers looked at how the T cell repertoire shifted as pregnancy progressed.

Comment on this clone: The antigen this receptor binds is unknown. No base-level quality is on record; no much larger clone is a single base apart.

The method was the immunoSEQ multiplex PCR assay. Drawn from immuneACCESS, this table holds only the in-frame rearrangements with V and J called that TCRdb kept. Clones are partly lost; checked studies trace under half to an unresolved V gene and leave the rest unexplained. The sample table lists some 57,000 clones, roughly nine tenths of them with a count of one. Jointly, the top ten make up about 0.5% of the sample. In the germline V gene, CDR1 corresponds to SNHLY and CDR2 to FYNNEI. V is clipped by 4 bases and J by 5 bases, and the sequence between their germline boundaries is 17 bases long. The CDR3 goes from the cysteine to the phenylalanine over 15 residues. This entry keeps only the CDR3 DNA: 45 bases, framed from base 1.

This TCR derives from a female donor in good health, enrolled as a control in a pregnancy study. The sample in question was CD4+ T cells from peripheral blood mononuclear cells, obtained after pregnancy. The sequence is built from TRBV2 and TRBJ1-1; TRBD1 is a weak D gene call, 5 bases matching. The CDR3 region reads CASSAGGKAGTEAFF. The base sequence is TGTGCCAGCAGTGCCGGGGGAAAGGCCGGAACTGAAGCTTTCTTT.